This entry lists 5 T cell receptor beta chains sequenced from one sample in a study of OX40 agonist ivuxolimab in advanced cancers. The protocol was immunoSEQ multiplex PCR, while the TCRdb copy is restricted to in-frame clones and leaves out a portion. This table has tens of thousands of clones, roughly 91% appearing once. Source: CD4+ or CD8+ T cells sorted from blood, taken in a trial of the OX40 agonist ivuxolimab. The receptors were gathered from an adult with an advanced solid tumor such as melanoma, head and neck, liver or kidney cancer.

The V and J genes are TRBV4-1 and TRBJ2-1; possible D gene TRBD2, 7 bases. Germline V gene data show CDR1 as MGHRA and CDR2 as YSYEKL. The CDR3 covers 17 residues. Trimming cost V 1 base and J 0 bases, with 13 bases left between them. This chain's CDR3 is CASSQVGGPSSYNEQFF. The CDR3 coding sequence is TGCGCCAGCAGCCAAGTCGGGGGGCCGAGCTCCTACAATGAGCAGTTCTTC.

The chain links TRBV4-1 to TRBJ2-5, with D unresolved. V shed 5 bases and J shed 1 base, with 11 bases lying between them. CDR1 and CDR2 (germline): MGHRA, YSYEKL. The CDR3 is made up of 14 amino acids. The CDR3 nucleotides read TGCGCCAGCAGCATGTTCAGTCCCCAAGAGACCCAGTACTTC. Protein product: CASSMFSPQETQYF.

The chain has TRBV19 and TRBJ2-2; D is perhaps TRBD2 (7 bases). This CDR3 has 20 residues. With 2 bases removed from V and 2 bases from J, the gap between germline ends came to 24 bases. CDR1 is LNHDA and CDR2 is SQIVND in the germline V gene (reference sequence). The CDR3, as DNA: TGTGCCAGTAGTATACCCCGCGGGGGCGAAAACCTACCAAACACCGGGGAGCTGTTTTTT. It is translated as CASSIPRGGENLPNTGELFF.

Points on this clone: The junction departs from the called germline gene at one end, perhaps through a read error. J is TRBJ1-2 and V is TRBV7-6; no reliable D call. The CDR3 is 12 residues long. The germline CDR1 and CDR2 sequences are SGHVS and FNYEAQ. The CDR3 loop is CASSLASDGLAF. The CDR3 region has the DNA TGTGCCAGCAGCTTAGCCTCGGACGGCCTTGCCTTC.

The chain joins TRBV19 to TRBJ1-5; D is unresolved. The CDR3 covers 14 residues. V was shortened by 3 bases and J by 7 bases, with 13 bases between the two germline ends. The germline V gene encodes CDR1 LNHDA and CDR2 SQIVND (reference sequence). The CDR3 coding sequence is TGTGCCAGTAGTATTAGCCGCCTTGGGCAGCCCCAGCATTTT. Encoded protein: CASSISRLGQPQHF.